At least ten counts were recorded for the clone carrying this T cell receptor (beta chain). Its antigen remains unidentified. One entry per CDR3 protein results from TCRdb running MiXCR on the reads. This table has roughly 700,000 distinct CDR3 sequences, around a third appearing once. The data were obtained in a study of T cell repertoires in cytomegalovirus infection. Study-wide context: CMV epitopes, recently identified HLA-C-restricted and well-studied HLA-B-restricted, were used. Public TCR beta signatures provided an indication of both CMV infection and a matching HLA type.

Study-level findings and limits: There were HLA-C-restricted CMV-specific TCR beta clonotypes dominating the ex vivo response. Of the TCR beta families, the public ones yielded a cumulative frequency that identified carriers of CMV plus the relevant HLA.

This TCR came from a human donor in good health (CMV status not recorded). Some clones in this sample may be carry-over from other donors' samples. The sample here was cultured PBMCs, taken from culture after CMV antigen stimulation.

CDR3 amino acids: CASSLRWGQETQYF. The CDR3 nucleotides are TGTGCCAGCAGCTTACGTTGGGGCCAAGAGACCCAGTACTTC. The genes are TRBV7-2 and TRBJ2-5; D is undetermined. Deletions cut 2 bases from V and 1 base from J, with 8 bases between. The CDR3 has 14 amino acids. The germline CDR1 and CDR2 sequences are SGHTA and FQGNSA.